The 5 T cell receptor beta chains below were found in one sample sequenced in a study of shared clonotypes between healthy human individuals. The data were produced by immunoSEQ multiplex PCR, yet TCRdb's version contains in-frame clones alone and is incomplete. The repertoire holds about 1 million clones, with under 80% as singletons. Sequenced sample: memory CD4+ T cells sorted from blood. Subset here: CD45RA-negative fraction. These TCRs come from a man between 18 and 35 years old in good health.

The count of this clone is one. The chain links TRBV7-6 to TRBJ1-1; D remains unclear. Germline CDR1 and CDR2: SGHVS and FNYEAQ. V was shortened by 4 bases and J by 2 bases, with 11 bases between the two germline ends. This CDR3 has 14 residues. The CDR3 DNA sequence: TGTGCCAGCAGCTCAACACCAACTAACACTGAAGCTTTCTTT. Protein sequence: CASSSTPTNTEAFF.

In the case of this clone: A clone one base away is much larger, so this may be a read error. This chain uses TRBV6-6 with TRBJ1-6, with D unresolved. This CDR3 is 16 amino acids long. Germline V gene sequence: CDR1 MNHNY, CDR2 SVGAGI (reference sequence). V was clipped by 2 bases and J by 0 bases, with 8 bases between them. The CDR3 here is CASSYLQSSYNSPLHF. CDR3 DNA: TGTGCCAGCAGTTACCTCCAGAGCTCCTATAATTCACCCCTCCACTTT.

The CDR3 protein is CASGRRGHQPQHF. The CDR3 coding sequence is TGTGCCAGTGGGAGGAGGGGCCATCAGCCCCAGCATTTT. V is TRBV19 and J is TRBJ1-5; D is perhaps TRBD1 (5 bases). Trimming shortened V by 8 bases and J by 5 bases, and 13 bases separated the two germline ends. The CDR3 runs to 13 residues. Germline V gene lookup returns CDR1 LNHDA and CDR2 SQIVND (reference sequence).

The chain joins TRBV5-1 to TRBJ1-1; 7 bases are a match to TRBD1. The V and J ends lost 0 bases and 2 bases, in that order; junction bases with no gene match: 4. This CDR3 region has 15 residues. In germline, CDR1 is SGHRS, CDR2 YFSETQ. This CDR3 is CASSLVTGVNTEAFF. CDR3 bases: TGCGCCAGCAGCTTGGTTACAGGGGTTAACACTGAAGCTTTCTTT.

The V and J genes are TRBV30 and TRBJ2-2; the D is unclear. CDR3 size: 17 residues. CDR1 and CDR2 (germline): GTSNPN, SVGIG (reference sequence). Trimming removed 2 bases from V and 1 base from J, with 17 bases in between. The CDR3 DNA sequence: TGTGCCTGGAGTTTCATTAGGTGGAGTGGGAACACCGGGGAGCTGTTTTTT. As protein: CAWSFIRWSGNTGELFF.